The 26 T cell receptor beta chains in this list originate from one sample, sequenced in a study of PD-L1 blockade in urothelial cancer. The time point here: pretreatment peripheral blood. The protocol was immunoSEQ multiplex PCR, while the TCRdb copy is restricted to in-frame clones and leaves out a portion. Counted here are 85,000 to 100,000 clones, more than 75% occurring once; the ten biggest clones make up roughly 2%. Here the sequenced sample was PBMCs, taken around atezolizumab (anti-PD-L1) treatment. These TCRs come from a man in his fifties or sixties with urothelial cancer.

The gene calls are TRBV18 and TRBJ2-7; a weak D match, TRBD2 (6 bases). V was shortened by 4 bases and J by 1 base, with 11 bases between the two germline ends. From germline, CDR1 is KGHSH and CDR2 LQKENI. This CDR3 contains 14 residues. CDR3: CASSLPGLSYEQYF. The CDR3 nucleotides are TGTGCCAGCTCACTTCCGGGACTGTCCTACGAGCAGTACTTC.

The chain recombines TRBV4-2 with TRBJ1-1; D is uncertain. In germline, CDR1 is LGHNA, CDR2 YNFKEQ. The CDR3 extends over 14 amino acids. Trimming removed 0 bases at V and 0 bases at J, with 5 bases between. CDR3 in DNA: TGTGCCAGCAGCCAAGACAATTTGAACACTGAAGCTTTCTTT. Its translation: CASSQDNLNTEAFF.

This chain connects TRBV5-5 to TRBJ2-3, with 11 bases aligning to TRBD2. The length of the CDR3 is 17 residues. After removal of 7 bases from V and 0 bases from J, the junction contained 10 bases not matched to a gene. Germline CDR1 SGHKS, CDR2 YYEKEE (reference sequence). The CDR3 bases are TGTGCCAGCTTACTAGCGGGGGTGGCCTCTAGCACAGATACGCAGTATTTT. This sequence encodes CASLLAGVASSTDTQYF.

The V and J genes are TRBV6-1 and TRBJ2-7; 12 positions match TRBD1. V trimming: 7 bases; J trimming: 0 bases; junction bases outside the gene matches: 4. Germline CDR1 and CDR2: MNHNS and SASEGT. CDR3 size: 15 residues. CDR3 sequence: CASTSGQGASYEQYF. In DNA, the CDR3 is TGTGCCAGCACGTCGGGACAGGGGGCCTCCTACGAGCAGTACTTC.

J is TRBJ2-5 and V is TRBV29-1; D is perhaps TRBD2 (5 bases). This CDR3 is 12 amino acids long. Trimming took 6 bases from V and 3 from J, leaving 11 bases between them. Germline V gives CDR1 SQVTM, CDR2 ANQGSEA. The CDR3 spells CSVGVSKETQYF. The CDR3, as DNA: TGCAGCGTCGGGGTTTCTAAAGAGACCCAGTACTTC.

The chain uses TRBV5-4 and TRBJ2-5; the match to TRBD2 covers 7 bases. This CDR3 has 15 amino acids. Germline CDR1 reads SGHNT; CDR2 reads YYREEE (reference sequence). After removal of 4 bases from V and 5 bases from J, the junction contained 11 bases not matched to a gene. The CDR3 DNA reads as TGTGCCAGCAGCCGCGGACTAGGCGCCCTCGAGACCCAGTACTTC. Protein product: CASSRGLGALETQYF.

The chain links TRBV9 to TRBJ1-5; weak D call: TRBD1 (5 bases). There are 15 residues in the CDR3. Germline V gene sequence: CDR1 SGDLS, CDR2 YYNGEE. The V and J ends lost 0 bases and 1 base respectively, with 8 bases between them. CDR3 amino acids: CASSVETASNQPQHF. DNA of the CDR3: TGTGCCAGCAGCGTAGAGACAGCCAGCAATCAGCCCCAGCATTTT.

This clone was counted between two and nine times. This chain connects TRBV19 to TRBJ1-5, with 8 bases fitting TRBD1. J was trimmed by 3 bases and V by 5 bases; bases with no gene match: 3. The CDR3 is 14 amino acids. From germline, CDR1 is LNHDA and CDR2 SQIVND (reference sequence). CDR3 region: CASSRDRFNQPQHF. CDR3 sequence (DNA): TGTGCCAGTAGTCGGGACAGGTTCAATCAGCCCCAGCATTTT.

The genes are TRBV5-1 and TRBJ2-3, with D tentatively TRBD2 (6 bases). V was cut by 4 bases and J by 3 bases, with 18 bases left in between. The CDR3 spans 16 residues. The germline gives CDR1 SGHRS, CDR2 YFSETQ. CDR3 residues: CASSPLPTSATDTQYF. CDR3 coding DNA: TGCGCCAGCAGCCCATTACCGACTAGTGCGACAGATACGCAGTATTTT.

The J gene is TRBJ1-5, the V gene TRBV6-6, with a possible D match to TRBD1 (5 bases). This CDR3 has 15 residues. V lost 2 bases to trimming and J lost 15 bases, with 23 bases between them. Germline V lookup: CDR1 MNHNY, CDR2 SVGAGI (reference sequence). The CDR3 DNA reads TGTGCCAGCAGTTACGTCCAGGGCGTGGTTCCCACCCCGCATTTT. Translating gives CASSYVQGVVPTPHF.

V and J are TRBV11-2 and TRBJ2-1; D gene uncertain. Deletions cut 5 bases from V and 4 bases from J, with 18 bases between. CDR3 size: 16 residues. Per the germline V gene, CDR1 is SGHAT and CDR2 is FQNNGV. DNA for the CDR3: TGTGCCAGCAGCCCCGAGACTCAGAGAGATTACAATGAGCAGTTCTTC. Translation: CASSPETQRDYNEQFF.

This clone was observed a handful of times. The V and J genes are TRBV6-5 and TRBJ1-2; D is possibly TRBD1 (6 bases). Germline CDR1 reads MNHEY; CDR2 reads SVGAGI. Trimming cost V 6 bases and J 6 bases, with 17 bases left between them. The CDR3 runs to 14 residues. The CDR3: CASSYEQGRNGYTF. The CDR3, as DNA: TGTGCCAGCAGCTACGAACAGGGAAGGAATGGCTACACCTTC.

This clone turned up a few times. V gene TRBV9 combines with J gene TRBJ2-1; no definite D call. Germline V gives CDR1 SGDLS, CDR2 YYNGEE. The length of the CDR3 is 12 residues. V dropped 0 bases and J dropped 6 bases, with 4 bases sitting between them. The CDR3 region has the DNA TGTGCCAGCAGCGTAGGGCTCAATGAGCAGTTCTTC. It yields the protein CASSVGLNEQFF.

There are many counts of this clone. J is TRBJ1-1 and V is TRBV7-9; no reliable D call. The V end was cut by 1 base, the J end by 8 bases, with 11 bases between. The CDR3 consists of 13 residues. Germline CDR1 is SEHNR and CDR2 is FQNEAQ (reference sequence). CDR3 residues: CASSLGPGIEAFF. The DNA of the CDR3 is TGTGCCAGCAGCTTAGGTCCGGGTATAGAAGCTTTCTTT.

The rearrangement uses TRBV29-1 and TRBJ2-7; 11 bases agree with TRBD2. In germline, CDR1 is SQVTM, CDR2 ANQGSEA. J lost 4 bases, V lost 5 bases, and 4 bases had no gene match. CDR3 length: 13 residues. For the CDR3, the DNA is TGCAGCGTTTTACTAGCGGGAGTATACGAGCAGTACTTC. Translating it yields CSVLLAGVYEQYF.

The chain links TRBV25-1 to TRBJ2-3, with 9 bases lining up with TRBD2. The V and J ends lost 5 bases and 6 bases, in that order; junction bases with no gene match: 18. The CDR3 is 18 amino acids. Germline V gives CDR1 MGHDK, CDR2 SYGVNS. CDR3 nucleotides: TGTGCCAGCAGTAACTCCCAAGGGGGCGGGAGGGATAGGGATACGCAGTATTTT. Translating gives CASSNSQGGGRDRDTQYF.

The CDR3 reads CASTSWTSGREQYF. As DNA, the CDR3 is TGTGCCAGCACCTCCTGGACTAGCGGGCGCGAGCAGTACTTC. J is TRBJ2-7 and V is TRBV7-9; TRBD2 matches at 11 bases. Germline loops: CDR1 SEHNR, CDR2 FQNEAQ (reference sequence). Trimming cost V 7 bases and J 6 bases; bases outside gene matches: 8. This CDR3 is built from 14 residues.

This clone was detected only once. The CDR3 DNA reads TGTGCCAGCAGCACGCAGACAGGGTTGGGCTCCTACGAGCAGTACTTC. This gives the protein CASSTQTGLGSYEQYF. The chain links TRBV5-4 to TRBJ2-7; 7 bases are a match to TRBD1. The ends lost 4 bases at V and 0 bases at J; junction bases unmatched: 10. CDR1 is SGHNT, CDR2 YYREEE, per germline (reference sequence). The CDR3 extends over 16 amino acids.

The CDR3 here is CASSGRPGSSYEQYF. In DNA form, the CDR3 reads TGTGCCAGCAGTGGTCGGCCAGGGTCCTCCTACGAGCAGTACTTC. The J gene is TRBJ2-7, the V gene TRBV2; perhaps TRBD1 as D (5 bases). V was clipped by 4 bases and J by 0 bases, with 13 bases between them. Germline CDR1 is SNHLY and CDR2 is FYNNEI. The CDR3 totals 15 residues.

This rearrangement joins TRBV7-2 to TRBJ1-1; D is unresolved. CDR1 and CDR2 from the germline V gene are SGHTA and FQGNSA. The CDR3 runs 15 residues. V dropped 0 bases and J dropped 4 bases, with 12 bases sitting between them. CDR3 protein: CASSLAGGGVTEAFF. The CDR3 DNA follows: TGTGCCAGCAGCTTAGCAGGAGGCGGGGTCACTGAAGCTTTCTTT.

The chain joins TRBV6-6 to TRBJ1-5, with D possibly matching TRBD1 (5 bases). This CDR3 is built from 14 residues. The germline V gene encodes CDR1 MNHNY and CDR2 SVGAGI (reference sequence). CDR3 in amino acids: CATRDRGGVGPQHF. CDR3 nucleotide sequence: TGTGCAACCCGTGACCGAGGAGGGGTAGGGCCCCAGCATTTT.

The chain links TRBV11-2 to TRBJ1-2; D is perhaps TRBD1 (5 bases). The germline gives CDR1 SGHAT, CDR2 FQNNGV. The CDR3 is made up of 14 amino acids. Between the trimmed V and J ends, which lost 7 bases and 0 bases, there was a span of 12 bases. CDR3 nucleotide sequence: TGTGCCAGCACCCCGGTCAGGGCTAACTATGGCTACACCTTC. This translates into CASTPVRANYGYTF.

On this clone: The sample has other DNA sequences that encode this CDR3 too. The J gene is TRBJ1-6, the V gene TRBV7-3; D gene ambiguous. Trimming left V 1 base short and J 4 bases short, with 5 bases between. This CDR3 is 14 amino acids long. The germline gives CDR1 SGHTA, CDR2 FQGTGA. The CDR3 reads CASSLSSYNSPLHF. The CDR3 DNA reads as TGTGCCAGCAGCTTAAGCAGTTATAATTCACCCCTCCACTTT.

This chain connects TRBV7-2 to TRBJ2-1; 7 nucleotides align to TRBD2. CDR1 is SGHTA, CDR2 FQGNSA, per germline. There are 14 residues in the CDR3. Losses at the gene ends were 3 bases for V and 10 bases for J; bases not matched to a gene: 9. The CDR3 spells CASSLGRDPGEQFF. The CDR3 DNA follows: TGTGCCAGCAGCTTGGGGAGGGACCCAGGAGAGCAGTTCTTC.

The chain joins TRBV5-1 to TRBJ1-4; D may be TRBD1 (6 bases). Germline values: CDR1 SGHRS, CDR2 YFSETQ. The CDR3 consists of 16 residues. The V end lost 6 bases, the J end lost 3 bases, and 18 bases lay between the germline ends. The CDR3: CASKKSGGAANEKLFF. CDR3 DNA: TGCGCCAGCAAAAAATCGGGGGGGGCTGCTAATGAAAAACTGTTTTTT.

CDR3 nucleotides: TGTGCCAGCACCCCGCCCCCCGGGAGGAACGAAAAACTGTTTTTT. Translated, it gives CASTPPPGRNEKLFF. The genes are TRBV28 and TRBJ1-4; D gene ambiguous. The length of the CDR3 is 15 residues. V gave up 7 bases and J gave up 8 bases, with 20 bases separating them. CDR1 MDHEN and CDR2 SYDVKM come from the germline V gene.